These 28 T cell receptor beta chains were all obtained from the same sample, sequenced in a study of shared clonotypes between healthy human individuals. Clones were sequenced by immunoSEQ multiplex PCR, and TCRdb holds only the in-frame ones, with some missing. The data show more than 850,000 clones, more than 75% seen once. Sequencing was carried out using memory CD4+ T cells from PBMCs. This sample's subset: CD45RA-negative fraction. The origin of the receptors is a man between 18 and 29 years old in good health. Some clones in this sample may be carry-over from other donors' samples.

V and J are TRBV7-2 and TRBJ2-5; 9 bases match TRBD2. Trimming at V came to 1 base and at J to 2 bases, leaving 5 bases not matched to a gene. CDR3 length equals 16 residues. The germline V gene has CDR1 SGHTA and CDR2 FQGNSA. The CDR3 sequence: CASSLGQTSGQETQYF. Written as DNA, the CDR3 is TGTGCCAGCAGCTTAGGACAGACTAGCGGTCAAGAGACCCAGTACTTC.

CDR3 sequence reads: CAWSGATSGEKLFF. Written as DNA, the CDR3 is TGTGCCTGGAGTGGGGCCACAAGCGGTGAAAAACTGTTTTTT. The V gene is TRBV30, the J gene TRBJ1-4; D is unresolved. With 1 base removed from V and 7 bases from J, the gap between germline ends came to 13 bases. Germline V gives CDR1 GTSNPN, CDR2 SVGIG (reference sequence). The CDR3 contains 14 residues.

Turning to this clone: Other DNA sequences in the same sample also yield this CDR3. The chain joins TRBV9 to TRBJ2-6, with unresolved D. The CDR3 extends over 14 amino acids. V gave up 2 bases and J gave up 0 bases, with 3 bases separating them. Germline CDR1 SGDLS, CDR2 YYNGEE. CDR3 loop: CASSVPSGANVLTF. The CDR3 region has the DNA TGTGCCAGCAGCGTCCCCTCTGGGGCCAACGTCCTGACTTTC.

This CDR3 reads CSVDNTGTAGDTQYF. In DNA form, the CDR3 reads TGCAGCGTTGACAATACCGGGACTGCGGGTGATACGCAGTATTTT. The rearrangement uses TRBV29-1 and TRBJ2-3; D is possibly TRBD2 (6 bases). Germline CDR1 SQVTM, CDR2 ANQGSEA. This CDR3 contains 15 residues. V lost 3 bases and J lost 6, with 19 bases in between.

Concerning this clone: The sample carries other DNA sequences with the same CDR3. V usage is TRBV5-1 and J usage is TRBJ2-5; either TRBD1 or TRBD2 may fit D (5 bases each). The CDR3 sequence is 13 residues long. The V end was cut by 2 bases, the J end by 4 bases, with 9 bases between. Per the germline V gene, CDR1 is SGHRS and CDR2 is YFSETQ. CDR3 in DNA: TGCGCCAGCAGCTTAATTGGGGGAGAGACCCAGTACTTC. Its translation: CASSLIGGETQYF.

The chain couples TRBV9 to TRBJ2-1; 11 bases line up with TRBD2. Germline CDR1 is SGDLS and CDR2 is YYNGEE. The CDR3 totals 16 residues. Trimming removed 4 bases from V and 7 bases from J; junction bases left unmatched: 10. CDR3 loop: CASSRTGTSGVNEQFF. CDR3 nucleotides: TGTGCCAGCAGCCGGACCGGGACTAGCGGTGTTAATGAGCAGTTCTTC.

On this clone: Other DNA sequences in the sample encode the same CDR3. The chain employs TRBV5-6 and TRBJ2-1; possibly TRBD1 or TRBD2 for D (5 bases each). Per germline, CDR1 SGHDT and CDR2 YYEEEE. The V and J ends lost 4 bases and 0 bases respectively, with 14 bases between them. The CDR3 is 16 residues long. The CDR3 nucleotides read TGTGCCAGCAGCCCTCAGGCAGGGAGCTCCTACAATGAGCAGTTCTTC. Translating it yields CASSPQAGSSYNEQFF. The variable domain in full, completed from reference TRBV5-6 and TRBJ2-1, reads DAGVTQSPTHLIKTRGQQVTLRCSPKSGHDTVSWYQQALGQGPQFIFQYYEEEERQRGNFPDRFSGHQFPNYSSELNVNALLLGDSALYLCASSPQAGSSYNEQFFGPGTRLTVL.

This clone has just one count. The chain is built from TRBV7-9 and TRBJ2-7, with TRBD1 identical over 7 bases. V lost 5 bases to trimming and J lost 3 bases; unmatched junction nucleotides: 10. Germline V gives CDR1 SEHNR, CDR2 FQNEAQ (reference sequence). The CDR3 sequence is 15 residues long. The DNA of the CDR3 is TGTGCCAGCAGCCCCCGACAGGGTAGAGGCTACGAGCAGTACTTC. Residues: CASSPRQGRGYEQYF.

The V gene is TRBV2, the J gene TRBJ2-1; possibly TRBD1 for D (5 bases). The CDR3 consists of 12 residues. The V end lost 6 bases, the J end lost 6 bases, and 9 bases lay between the germline ends. The V gene's germline CDR1 is SNHLY and CDR2 FYNNEI. CDR3 in amino acids: CASRGQGNEQFF. For the CDR3, the DNA is TGTGCCAGCAGGGGCCAGGGCAATGAGCAGTTCTTC.

V gene TRBV29-1 combines with J gene TRBJ1-4; the D is unclear. This CDR3 comprises 13 residues. From germline, CDR1 is SQVTM and CDR2 ANQGSEA. V was pared by 1 base and J by 8 bases, with 11 bases between. CDR3 nucleotides: TGCAGCGTTGAAGCCTCAAGCAGGGAAAAACTGTTTTTT. This sequence encodes CSVEASSREKLFF.

Concerning this clone itself: A far bigger clonotype differs at one base, so this is likely a read error. Written as DNA, the CDR3 is TGTGCCAGCAGCCTCGACGAGACCCAGTACTTC. Protein: CASSLDETQYF. The chain has TRBV7-9 and TRBJ2-5; D remains unclear. V was clipped by 5 bases and J by 5 bases, with 6 bases between them. The germline gives CDR1 SEHNR, CDR2 FQNEAQ (reference sequence). This CDR3 contains 11 residues.

The table lists this clone with a few counts. Other nucleotide sequences in the sample specify the same CDR3. This sequence joins TRBV5-1 and TRBJ1-2, with D perhaps TRBD1 (6 bases). V lost 4 bases to trimming and J lost 0 bases, with 13 bases between them. The CDR3 covers 15 residues. The germline V gene encodes CDR1 SGHRS and CDR2 YFSETQ. The CDR3 loop is CASSATQGANYGYTF. In nucleotides, the CDR3 is TGCGCCAGCAGCGCAACACAGGGAGCTAACTATGGCTACACCTTC.

The V call is TRBV18, the J call TRBJ2-1; the match to TRBD2 covers 10 bases. Germline assignment: CDR1 KGHSH and CDR2 LQKENI. CDR3 size: 16 residues. With 0 bases clipped from V and 7 bases from J, the junction kept 6 bases outside the gene matches. This CDR3 is CASSPPSGRATNEQFF. The CDR3 nucleotides are TGTGCCAGCTCACCACCGAGCGGGAGGGCCACGAATGAGCAGTTCTTC.

This chain links TRBV27 with TRBJ1-2; a weak D match, TRBD1 (5 bases). The CDR3 is made up of 14 amino acids. Looked up from germline, CDR1 is MNHEY and CDR2 is SMNVEV (reference sequence). V gave up 5 bases and J gave up 8 bases, with 18 bases separating them. The CDR3 coding sequence is TGTGCCAGCAGTCTCCTGGGGGGGGAAAGAGGCTACACCTTC. It encodes CASSLLGGERGYTF.

The gene calls are TRBV19 and TRBJ2-5; D gene uncertain. The CDR3 covers 14 residues. The germline V gene encodes CDR1 LNHDA and CDR2 SQIVND (reference sequence). Trimming stripped 5 bases from V and 4 bases from J, with 14 bases between. The DNA for the CDR3 is TGTGCCAGTAGTCCAACCTACACGGGAGAGACCCAGTACTTC. Amino acid sequence: CASSPTYTGETQYF.

This clone came up a few times. The chain joins TRBV7-6 to TRBJ2-2; either TRBD1 or TRBD2 may fit D (6 bases each). The CDR3 extends over 16 amino acids. Per the germline V gene, CDR1 is SGHVS and CDR2 is FNYEAQ. V was trimmed by 3 bases and J by 4 bases, leaving 15 bases between them. The CDR3: CASSLSGGFSTGELFF. For the CDR3, the DNA is TGTGCCAGCAGCTTGTCCGGGGGCTTTTCCACCGGGGAGCTGTTTTTT.

The genes are TRBV10-3 and TRBJ2-7; 16 bases map to TRBD2. This CDR3 contains 15 residues. V was pared by 4 bases and J by 7 bases, with 4 bases of the junction left unmatched. Germline CDR1 reads ENHRY; CDR2 reads SYGVKD. In DNA, the CDR3 is TGTGCCATCAGTGGGGCGGGACTAGCGGGAGGGGAGCAGTACTTC. Translating gives CAISGAGLAGGEQYF.

This sequence joins TRBV27 and TRBJ1-5; the D gene is possibly TRBD1 (5 bases). Germline assignment: CDR1 MNHEY and CDR2 SMNVEV (reference sequence). The V end was cut by 9 bases, the J end by 0 bases, with 18 bases between. There are 16 residues in the CDR3. Here the CDR3 DNA reads TGTGCCAGAACGGGGGAAAGCGCCCATAGCAATCAGCCCCAGCATTTT. Protein sequence: CARTGESAHSNQPQHF.

Notes on this clone: This sample also contains other DNA sequences that code for the same CDR3. V and J are TRBV7-9 and TRBJ2-1; the D is unclear. CDR1 and CDR2 from the germline V gene are SEHNR and FQNEAQ (reference sequence). Trimming removed 0 bases from V and 1 base from J, with 4 bases in between. The CDR3 length is 14 residues. CDR3 sequence reads: CASSLAGSYNEQFF. DNA for the CDR3: TGTGCCAGCAGCTTAGCGGGATCCTACAATGAGCAGTTCTTC.

This rearrangement joins TRBV7-2 to TRBJ1-2; 12 positions match TRBD1. The CDR3 runs to 15 residues. Germline V gene lookup returns CDR1 SGHTA and CDR2 FQGNSA. J gave up 4 bases and V 3 bases, and 3 bases lay outside the gene matches. The DNA of the CDR3 is TGTGCCAGCAGCTTGGGGACAGGGGGCTTCTATGGCTACACCTTC. It translates to CASSLGTGGFYGYTF.

The J gene is TRBJ1-4, the V gene TRBV7-2; D ambiguous. Germline CDR1 SGHTA, CDR2 FQGNSA. This CDR3 contains 14 residues. The ends were cut back, 6 bases at V and 4 bases at J, with 12 bases in the middle. This chain's CDR3 is CASSRGLFNEKLFF. Here the CDR3 DNA reads TGTGCCAGCAGTAGAGGACTGTTTAATGAAAAACTGTTTTTT.

The chain recombines TRBV7-8 with TRBJ2-1; 12 nucleotides agree with TRBD2. The junction had 0 bases not matched to a gene; V was cut back by 1 base and J by 5 bases. The germline V gene has CDR1 SGHVS and CDR2 FQNEAQ. This CDR3 has 15 residues. The DNA for the CDR3 is TGTGCCAGCAGCTTAGGACTAGCGGGAGACAATGAGCAGTTCTTC. Translating gives CASSLGLAGDNEQFF.

V usage is TRBV15 and J usage is TRBJ2-3, with D tentatively TRBD1 (6 bases). The CDR3 has 13 amino acids. The germline V gene has CDR1 LNHNV and CDR2 YYDKDF (reference sequence). The V end lost 5 bases, the J end lost 4 bases, and 10 bases lay between the germline ends. Here the CDR3 DNA reads TGTGCCACCAGCGCACAGGGCCCAGATACGCAGTATTTT. As protein: CATSAQGPDTQYF.

This clone showed up just once. The chain is built from TRBV28 and TRBJ2-4; the match to TRBD2 covers 11 bases. J gave up 0 bases and V 4 bases, and 2 bases lay outside the gene matches. CDR3 size: 16 residues. The germline V gene has CDR1 MDHEN and CDR2 SYDVKM. The CDR3 protein is CASSSLAGGAKNIQYF. CDR3 coding DNA: TGTGCCAGCAGTTCCCTAGCGGGGGGAGCCAAAAACATTCAGTACTTC.

This clone is a singleton in its sample. The chain is built from TRBV5-5 and TRBJ1-1, with D possibly TRBD1 on 6 matching bases. CDR1 and CDR2 (germline): SGHKS, YYEKEE (reference sequence). The CDR3 spans 15 residues. Trimming pared 1 base from V and 4 bases from J, leaving 14 bases between. The CDR3 region has the DNA TGTGCCAGCAGCTTGCTTCGGGGGGCGAGCACTGAAGCTTTCTTT. It translates to CASSLLRGASTEAFF.

The V and J genes are TRBV27 and TRBJ2-2; 7 bases are a match to TRBD1. Unmatched junction bases numbered 11, after V lost 3 bases and J lost 1 base. The CDR3 length is 18 residues. Germline CDR1 is MNHEY and CDR2 is SMNVEV (reference sequence). CDR3 loop: CASSLRPPWTGNTGELFF. The CDR3 DNA reads as TGTGCCAGCAGTTTGCGTCCCCCGTGGACAGGGAACACCGGGGAGCTGTTTTTT.

With regard to this clone: The sample carries other DNA sequences with the same CDR3. The rearrangement joins TRBV4-3 to TRBJ2-2; D perhaps matches TRBD1 (6 bases). V dropped 0 bases and J dropped 0 bases, with 8 bases sitting between them. This CDR3 is 16 amino acids long. The V gene's germline CDR1 is LGHNA and CDR2 YSLEER. CDR3 sequence: CASSQDPGANTGELFF. The CDR3 DNA reads as TGCGCCAGCAGCCAAGATCCAGGGGCGAACACCGGGGAGCTGTTTTTT.

The chain carries TRBV28 and TRBJ2-7; the match to TRBD2 covers 13 bases. CDR1 and CDR2 (germline): MDHEN, SYDVKM. With 8 bases clipped from V and 9 bases from J, the junction kept 4 bases outside the gene matches. The CDR3 extends over 12 amino acids. CDR3 DNA sequence: TGTGCCAGCGGGACTAGCGGGATTTGGCAGTACTTC. It yields the protein CASGTSGIWQYF.